This TCR beta chain was retrieved from a study of tumor T cells in aggressive B-cell lymphoma. Germline V lookup: CDR1 DFQATT, CDR2 SNEGSKA (reference sequence). The CDR3 is made up of 11 amino acids. J gave up 15 bases and V 5 bases, and 9 bases lay outside the gene matches. Sequencing used immunoSEQ multiplex PCR; TCRdb keeps in-frame clones, though not all of them. The sample records 3,000 or so clones, 85% to 90% being singletons. The chain combines TRBV20-1 with TRBJ1-4; 7 bases line up with TRBD1. This TCR came from an adult with diffuse large B cell lymphoma. The specimen was tumor tissue. CDR3 sequence: CSAFREGALFF. The CDR3 DNA reads TGCAGTGCTTTTCGTGAGGGGGCCTTGTTTTTT.